The next 5 T cell receptor beta chains were all read from a single sample in a study of T cell responses to AZD1222 COVID-19 vaccine (dated by TCRdb to the early 2020s). The method was the immunoSEQ multiplex PCR assay. This immuneACCESS table, as held by TCRdb, lists in-frame sequences with V and J called but not all clones. Of the missing ones, under half trace to an unresolved V gene in checked studies; the others have no known cause. In all, the sample holds about 85,000 clones, and about 90% of those were seen once. About 7% of the sample goes to the ten largest clones. The sample's time point, from its label and the paper: baseline before first vaccination. The source material was peripheral blood, sampled on day 0 of AZD1222 vaccination. Receptor source: an adult in good health.

This clone appeared a single time. This chain connects TRBV9 to TRBJ2-5; a weak D match, TRBD2 (5 bases). Germline V gene lookup returns CDR1 SGDLS and CDR2 YYNGEE. Trimming pared 4 bases from V and 1 base from J, leaving 11 bases between. This CDR3 region has 14 residues. The CDR3 nucleotides are TGTGCCAGCAGCTTTAGCGTACTCCAAGAGACCCAGTACTTC. Its protein product is CASSFSVLQETQYF.

The V gene is TRBV6-1, the J gene TRBJ1-4, with D unresolved. Germline V gives CDR1 MNHNS, CDR2 SASEGT. This CDR3 region has 14 residues. V lost 2 bases and J lost 3, with 7 bases in between. The CDR3 reads CASSERTPNEKLFF. CDR3 nucleotides: TGTGCCAGCAGTGAAAGGACGCCTAATGAAAAACTGTTTTTT.

V gene TRBV4-1 combines with J gene TRBJ2-2, with 12 bases lining up with TRBD2. Germline CDR1 MGHRA, CDR2 YSYEKL. Trimming cost V 0 bases and J 4 bases; bases outside gene matches: 6. This CDR3 is 18 amino acids long. CDR3 amino acids: CASSQDTSGGLVTGELFF. Here the CDR3 DNA reads TGCGCCAGCAGCCAAGATACTAGCGGGGGGCTAGTCACCGGGGAGCTGTTTTTT.

The chain has TRBV2 and TRBJ1-2; perhaps TRBD1 as D (5 bases). Germline CDR1 reads SNHLY; CDR2 reads FYNNEI. The CDR3 totals 14 residues. V lost 7 bases, J lost 6 bases, and 18 bases lay in between. CDR3 nucleotides: TGTGCCAGCAATATGGACGGGGCCGGGGATGGCTACACCTTC. Its protein product is CASNMDGAGDGYTF.

This chain links TRBV3-1 (or the pseudogene TRBV3-2) with TRBJ1-1; a weak D match, TRBD1 (5 bases). Germline V gene lookup returns CDR1 LGHDT and CDR2 YNNKEL (reference sequence). Trimming stripped 4 bases from V and 6 bases from J, with 12 bases between. The length of the CDR3 is 13 residues. The CDR3 reads CASSLYRDSEAFF. DNA for the CDR3: TGTGCCAGCAGCCTCTACCGGGACTCTGAAGCTTTCTTT.